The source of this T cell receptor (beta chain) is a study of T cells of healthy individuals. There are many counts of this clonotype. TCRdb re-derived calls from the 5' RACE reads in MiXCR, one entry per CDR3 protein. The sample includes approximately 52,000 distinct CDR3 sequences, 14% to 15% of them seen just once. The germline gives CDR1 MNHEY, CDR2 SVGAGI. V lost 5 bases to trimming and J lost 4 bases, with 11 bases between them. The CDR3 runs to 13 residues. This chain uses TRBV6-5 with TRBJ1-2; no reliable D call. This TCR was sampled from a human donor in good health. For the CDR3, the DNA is TGTGCCAGCAGTATGCGGGAGGTCTATGGCTACACCTTC. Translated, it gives CASSMREVYGYTF.